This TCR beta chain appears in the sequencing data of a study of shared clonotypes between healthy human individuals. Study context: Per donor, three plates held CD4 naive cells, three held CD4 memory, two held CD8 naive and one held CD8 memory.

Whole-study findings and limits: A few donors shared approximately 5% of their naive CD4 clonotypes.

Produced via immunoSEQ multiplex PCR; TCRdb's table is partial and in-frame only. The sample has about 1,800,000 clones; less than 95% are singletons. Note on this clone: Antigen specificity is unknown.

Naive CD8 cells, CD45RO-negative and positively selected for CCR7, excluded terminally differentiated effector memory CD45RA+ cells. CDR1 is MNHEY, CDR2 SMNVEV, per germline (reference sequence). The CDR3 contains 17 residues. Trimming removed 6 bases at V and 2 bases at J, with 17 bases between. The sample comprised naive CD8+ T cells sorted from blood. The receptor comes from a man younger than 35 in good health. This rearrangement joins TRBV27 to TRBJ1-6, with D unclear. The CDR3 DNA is TGTGCCAGCAGCCACGATCCTAAGGCCCCCTATAATTCACCCCTCCACTTT. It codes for CASSHDPKAPYNSPLHF.